The following is a TCR beta chain sequence with its context. Its antigen is currently unknown. Data came from immunoSEQ multiplex PCR; TCRdb stores just in-frame clones and leaves some out. The top ten clones hold 1.5% to 2% of a sample with hundreds of thousands of clones, around 74% of them seen once. The source of the sample is a study of shared clonotypes between healthy human individuals. Whole-study findings and limits: The sharing of 4.5% to 5% of naive CD4 clonotypes was seen across several donors.

Per the germline V gene, CDR1 is MNHEY and CDR2 is SMNVEV (reference sequence). Trimming left V 10 bases short and J 3 bases short, with 21 bases between. The CDR3 totals 15 residues. Sequencing was carried out using memory CD4+ T cells sorted from blood. Subset meaning: CD45RA-negative fraction. The TCR comes from a woman in her 30s in good health. The chain employs TRBV27 and TRBJ1-1; weak D call: TRBD1 (5 bases). CDR3: CATAKGRDPDTEAFF. The CDR3 DNA is TGTGCCACCGCGAAGGGACGCGACCCCGACACTGAAGCTTTCTTT.